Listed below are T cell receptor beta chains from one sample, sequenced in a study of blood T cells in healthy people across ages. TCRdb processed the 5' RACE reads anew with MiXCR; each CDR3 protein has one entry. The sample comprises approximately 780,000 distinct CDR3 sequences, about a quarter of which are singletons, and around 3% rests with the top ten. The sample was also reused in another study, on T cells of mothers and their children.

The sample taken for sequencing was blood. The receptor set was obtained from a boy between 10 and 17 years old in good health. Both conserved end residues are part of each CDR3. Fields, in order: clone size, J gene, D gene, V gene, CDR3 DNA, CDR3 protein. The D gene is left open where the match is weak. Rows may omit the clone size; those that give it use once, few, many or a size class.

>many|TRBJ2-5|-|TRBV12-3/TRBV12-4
TGTGCCAGCGCGGGCCAGATGGGAGAGACCCAGTACTTC
CASAGQMGETQYF
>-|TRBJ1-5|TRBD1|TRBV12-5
TGTGCTAGTGGTTTGCCGCAGACAGGGATCCCCAATCAGCCCCAGCATTTT
CASGLPQTGIPNQPQHF
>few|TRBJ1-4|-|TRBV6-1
TGTGCCAGCAGAAACGCGGGGTTTAATGAAAAACTGTTTTTT
CASRNAGFNEKLFF
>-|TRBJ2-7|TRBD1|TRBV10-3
TGTGCCATCACCCAGGGGGAATCCTACGAGCAGTACTTC
CAITQGESYEQYF
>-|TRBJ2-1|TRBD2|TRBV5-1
TGCGCCAGCACCCCTAGTGGGACTAGCGGGGAGGATGAGCAGTTCTTC
CASTPSGTSGEDEQFF
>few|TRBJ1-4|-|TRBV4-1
TGCGCCAGCAGCCAAGACCCAGCAACTAATGAAAAACTGTTTTTT
CASSQDPATNEKLFF
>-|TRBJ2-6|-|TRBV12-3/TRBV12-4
TGTGCCAGCAGCTTTACAGCCGTGGCTGGGGCCAACGTCCTGACTTTC
CASSFTAVAGANVLTF
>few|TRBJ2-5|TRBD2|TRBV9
TGTGCCAGCAGCCCTCGACTAGCGGGGACGGGGACCCAGTACTTC
CASSPRLAGTGTQYF
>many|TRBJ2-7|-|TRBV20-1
TGCAGTGCTCCAGGACCTACTTACGAGCAGTACTTC
CSAPGPTYEQYF
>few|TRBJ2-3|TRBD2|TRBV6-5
TGTGCCAGCAGTTTCCTAGCGCGGGGGAGGGTAGATACGCAGTATTTT
CASSFLARGRVDTQYF
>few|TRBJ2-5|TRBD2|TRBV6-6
TGTGCCAGCCCTGCTAGCGGGGTCCCAGAGACCCAGTACTTC
CASPASGVPETQYF
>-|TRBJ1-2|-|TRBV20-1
TGCAGTGCTAGAACCGACGGGGAAAATGGCTACACCTTC
CSARTDGENGYTF
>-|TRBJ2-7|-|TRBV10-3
TGTGCCATCAGTGAGTCGGGGGTGGGCTCCTACGAGCAGTACTTC
CAISESGVGSYEQYF
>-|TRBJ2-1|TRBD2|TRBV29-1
TGCAGCGTTGTATGGCGGGGGACCGAGCAGTTCTTC
CSVVWRGTEQFF
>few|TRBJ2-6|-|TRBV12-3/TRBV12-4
TGTGCCAGCAGTTTCACCGGGGGCAATGGGGCCAACGTCCTGACTTTC
CASSFTGGNGANVLTF
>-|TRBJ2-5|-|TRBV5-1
TGCGCCAGCAGCTCGTTGGAATCTAGAGTGGAGACCCAGTACTTC
CASSSLESRVETQYF
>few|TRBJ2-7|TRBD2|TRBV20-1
TGCAGTGCTGAGACTAGCGGGGGGGCTTTCGAGCAGTACTTC
CSAETSGGAFEQYF
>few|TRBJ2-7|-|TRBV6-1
TGTGCCAGCAGTGAACCCGGGACTGGTTCCTACGAGCAGTACTTC
CASSEPGTGSYEQYF
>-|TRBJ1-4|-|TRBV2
TGTGCCAGCAGTGACGGGGGTATAGGTGAAAAACTGTTTTTT
CASSDGGIGEKLFF
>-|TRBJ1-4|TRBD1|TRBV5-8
TGTGCCAGCAGCCCTCGAAGGACAGGGGCAAGTGAAAAACTGTTTTTT
CASSPRRTGASEKLFF
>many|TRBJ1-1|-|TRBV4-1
TGCGCCAGCAGCCGGTCGGGGGGCACTGAAGCTTTCTTT
CASSRSGGTEAFF
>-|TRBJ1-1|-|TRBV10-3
TGTGCCATCAGTCGGGGGCCAGGGGTTGCGGACACTGAAGCTTTCTTT
CAISRGPGVADTEAFF
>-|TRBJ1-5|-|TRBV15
TGTGCCACCAGCAGAGATTGGAAAGGAGATCAGCCCCAGCATTTT
CATSRDWKGDQPQHF
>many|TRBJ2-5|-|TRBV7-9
TGTGCCAGCAGCAGGGACCCGGGGACCCAGTACTTC
CASSRDPGTQYF